This T cell receptor beta chain was retrieved from a study of cytomegalovirus exposure and HLA in healthy donors (dated by TCRdb to 2016 to 2017). Looking at the study overall: In an earlier analysis of several hundred of the donors, around 290 Gb of sequence data and 90 million to 130 million unique TCR beta sequences from about 190 million T cells were reported. The study aimed to test whether signatures of past pathogen exposure could be identified by cataloging public T cell receptors. Four or five DR-DQ haplotypes were treated as single units for association and clustering because of strong linkage in the cohort. To predict cytomegalovirus infection status, the study combined high-throughput TCR immunosequencing, statistical association of individual TCRs with disease status, and machine learning. Typing coverage differed by locus: A, B, C, DRB1 and DQB1 were typed in about 620-640 donors, DQA1 in 522, DPA1 in roughly 590, and DPB1 in 472. Donor age, sex, ethnicity and CMV serostatus were collected together with the repertoire data. Among the roughly 390 genotyped donors, 81% belonged to the genetic ancestry cluster associated with self-reported Caucasian donors. The later analysis used no new phenotypic data to find candidate immune exposures, relying instead on TCR beta sequences and their occurrence across donors. The T cell repertoires of some 670 subjects were profiled by immunosequencing and related to cytomegalovirus serostatus. On average, about 240,000 unique TCR beta nucleotide sequences were sequenced per donor among about 400 genotyped donors of the cohort, with about 19% of those sequences being non-productive. In an earlier analysis of around 540 of the donors, high-throughput TCR beta sequencing was used to judge whether each TCR beta V gene segment behaved as functional or pseudogenic. In a later genetic analysis, genome-wide SNP genotypes for about three fifths of the 666 donors were used, and that subset was treated as a discovery cohort. An early release that covered approximately 600 HLA-typed donors contained about 290 gigabases of sequencing data and 75 million to 100 million unique TCR sequences. In addition to the first cohort of 650 to 800 subjects, a separate validation cohort of 120 different subjects was used. HLA typing covered class I and class II loci at four-digit resolution. A later analysis re-examined previously published TCR beta repertoires from hundreds of donors and added high-resolution HLA genotyping to investigate patterns of TCR occurrence. Every discovery cohort repertoire had been produced on one sequencing platform. Findings and caveats that apply to the study as a whole: A later analysis associated 15,000 to 20,000 TCR beta sequences with specific HLA alleles at a false discovery rate of 0.05. The cohort was sequenced for TCR beta chains only, and without alpha or paired-chain data the features that could be detected were limited. Most TCR sequences were observed very rarely across donors, whereas some public TCRs were present in many individuals. A further reported finding was that TCR beta sequences accurately predicted the HLA-A and HLA-B alleles for most subjects in the first cohort. Because counts were too low, seventeen rarely observed V segments, including chromosome 9 orphons, were left out of the earlier analysis of a few hundred of the donors. For the cohort, immune exposure information was limited to CMV serostatus. A later analysis found that HLA-associated TCR beta chains were more clonally expanded and had lower generation probabilities than equally common non-associated chains. V-gene and J-gene trimming of TCR beta chains was associated with a missense DCLRE1C variant in a later genetic analysis, and the association was replicated in an independent cohort. A few of the identified cytomegalovirus-associated TCR beta chains were confirmed in vitro to be specific for cytomegalovirus antigens. Correlated functional status among segregating V segments might be attributable to linkage disequilibrium, but an unknown experimental factor could not be ruled out. The sequencing pipeline was judged likely to have produced a cluster of highly shared sequence variants as a technical artifact. The authors suggested that the approach could potentially be extended to other disease states and immunological phenotypes. Because some donors lacked HLA typing at each locus, the association tests relied only on the typed subset. A later analysis found that TCR association rates varied across HLA loci, with DRB1 alleles showing the most associated TCRs and HLA-C alleles the fewest. Sequencing depth was assumed to be roughly uniform across donors in the presence/absence analyses, though that assumption may not hold. An earlier analysis of approximately 570 of the donors showed that most TCR beta V segments appeared in productive rearrangements either about 87% or about 30% of the time, which broadly matched IMGT annotations. Compared with the approximately 670-donor mean, donors in an Asian-associated ancestry cluster had fewer N-insertions in productive TCRs, according to a later genetic analysis. Most CMV-associated TCR beta chains appeared to be HLA-restricted in a later analysis, and the HLA associations seemed to be driven largely by CMV exposure. In a later analysis, several top co-occurrence clusters were reported to appear linked to parvovirus B19, influenza, CMV and Epstein-Barr virus. Cytomegalovirus status was reported to be diagnosed by the classifier with high specificity and sensitivity in both the original and validation cohorts. A total of roughly 160 TCR beta chains were listed by the study as associated with cytomegalovirus. When HLA alleles, especially DR and DQ, strongly co-occurred, TCR associations were difficult to assign to individual alleles. Because the 87-base-pair reads could not distinguish some IMGT-functional V segments, including TRBV6-2 and TRBV6-3, those segments were excluded.

The method was the immunoSEQ multiplex PCR assay. A mixture of 60 forward primers for TCR Vbeta segments and 13 reverse primers for TCR Jbeta segments was used in the multiplex PCR. Amplification of the CDR3 region of rearranged TCR beta genes was performed with a multiplex PCR assay on genomic DNA. The amplified TCR beta libraries were sequenced on the Illumina HiSeq System as 87-base-pair reads. The published analysis was carried out like this. A later analysis tallied roughly 80 million unique TCR beta chains across the approximately 670 repertoires, and some 10 million of those chains were shared by two or more donors. A nearest-neighbor algorithm error-corrected the raw reads and collapsed the reads into unique sequences, merging closely related sequences to remove PCR and sequencing errors. To assign V, D and J gene segments, CDR3 sequences were aligned to IMGT reference sequences. For a sequence to be retained, a match of at least six nucleotides to both a V gene segment and a J gene segment was required. A rearrangement counted as productive if the CDR3 had no stop codons and remained in frame with V and J, and every other rearrangement counted as non-productive. Following IMGT convention, CDR3 was defined as the stretch from the second conserved V-encoded cysteine to the conserved J-encoded phenylalanine. In an earlier analysis of roughly 610 of the donors, sequences lacking an unambiguous match to a single V gene segment were excluded. In an earlier analysis of almost 600 of the donors, a V segment was called functional when productive rearrangements were above 56.7%, and segregating when the standard deviation between donors exceeded 5%. A statistical classification framework was built for diagnosing cytomegalovirus status from the catalog of TCR beta chain sequences. V and J gene assignment, in a later analysis, came from comparing TCR nucleotide sequences with IMGT/GENE-DB human TR gene sequences. In a later analysis, CDR3 sequences and most-parsimonious VDJ recombination scenarios were assigned using the TCRdist pipeline. In a later analysis, every TCR beta chain was defined by the combination of its CDR3 amino acid sequence and its V-gene family, and reads without a unique V-gene family were dropped. In a later analysis, 500 to 700 highly shared, low-generation-probability nucleotide sequences were removed to address suspected cross-contamination and a sequencing artifact. A later analysis calculated a clonal expansion index for each public chain from normalized within-repertoire ranks of inferred template counts. Generation probabilities in a later analysis came from a VDJ recombination model fitted to out-of-frame rearrangements, and those results were checked against IGoR. In a later analysis, hypergeometric tests were used to score TCR-TCR, TCR-HLA and TCR-CMV co-occurrence, with a repertoire-size bias correction applied to TCR pairs. In a later analysis, false discovery rates were estimated by permuting HLA or CMV assignments 20 times. In a later analysis, co-occurring TCRs were grouped using DBSCAN, with TCRdist sequence similarity added in when clustering inside HLA-allele-positive subsets. For co-occurrence clustering, repertoires with fewer than 30,000 or more than 120,000 public chains were excluded, along with roughly five repertoires with anomalous nucleotide sharing. TCRdb provides this immuneACCESS table in a form limited to in-frame rearrangements. Some clones are lacking; in checked studies, under half of them reflect an unresolved V gene, and why the rest are absent is not known. For V, J and clone size, that table is used; D and trimming come from the DNA. This sample gives about 100,000 clones in total; 70% to 75% of them show up just once. Over 3% of the sample goes to the ten largest clones.

Trimming costs V 2 bases and J 8 bases, and their ends lie 25 bases apart. CDR1 and CDR2, per the germline V gene (reference sequence), are GTSNPN and SVGIG. From the cysteine up to the phenylalanine, the CDR3 has a length of 17 residues. Only the CDR3 part of the read is kept: 51 bases, read in frame from the first base. A remark on this clone: Its target antigen remains unknown. Base qualities are not recorded, but no much larger clone differs from it by a single base.

The cohort comprised more than 550 healthy bone marrow donors. All cohort members were sampled while nominally healthy, although unrecorded immune exposures were likely present. The donor was CMV seronegative and was included in the group of under 450 seronegative cohort members. Every donor gave a peripheral blood sample, and the peripheral blood mononuclear cells from that sample were used for TCR beta sequencing. Genomic DNA extraction from the blood cell samples was performed with the Qiagen DNeasy Blood Extraction Kit. The chain uses TRBV30 and TRBJ2-1, with a weak D call of TRBD2 (6 bases match). The source of this sequence is a man between 40 and 49 years old in good health and CMV-seronegative. The sample taken for sequencing was PBMCs. The nucleotide sequence reads TGTGCCTGGAGTAAACCAGTTGTGGGGGGTAGGCGGGATGAGCAGTTCTTC. The resulting protein is CAWSKPVVGGRRDEQFF. Where the CDR3 stops, the reference TRBV30 and TRBJ2-1 genes take over; the full variable domain is SQTIHQWPATLVQPVGSPLSLECTVEGTSNPNLYWYRQAAGRGLQLLFYSVGIGQISSEVPQNLSASRPQDRQFILSSKKLLLSDSGFYLCAWSKPVVGGRRDEQFFGPGTRLTVL.